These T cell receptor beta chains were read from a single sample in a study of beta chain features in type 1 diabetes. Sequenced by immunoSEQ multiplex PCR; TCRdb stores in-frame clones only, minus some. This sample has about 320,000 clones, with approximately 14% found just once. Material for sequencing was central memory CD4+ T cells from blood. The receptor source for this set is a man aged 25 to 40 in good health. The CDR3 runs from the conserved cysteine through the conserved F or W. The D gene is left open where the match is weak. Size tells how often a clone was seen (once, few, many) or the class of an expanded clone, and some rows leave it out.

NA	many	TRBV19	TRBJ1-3	TGTGCCAGTAGTTCGCAGGGGACAAGGGGAAACACCATATATTTT	CASSSQGTRGNTIYF
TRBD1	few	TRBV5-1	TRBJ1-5	TGCGCCAGCAGCCTGGACAGGGGGCAAAATCAGCCCCAGCATTTT	CASSLDRGQNQPQHF
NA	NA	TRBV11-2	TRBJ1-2	TGTGCCAGCAGCCTTACAGGGTTGCATGGCTACACCTTC	CASSLTGLHGYTF
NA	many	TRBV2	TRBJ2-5	TGTGCCAGCAGTGAAGATGGAGCCGGGAAGACCCAGTACTTC	CASSEDGAGKTQYF
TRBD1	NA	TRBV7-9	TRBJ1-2	TGTGCCAGCAGCTTAGCAACCTTGGGGACAGGGGGCTATGGCTACACCTTC	CASSLATLGTGGYGYTF
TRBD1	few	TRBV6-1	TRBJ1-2	TGTGCCAGCAGTGAAGGGGGCGACAGGGGAGGCTACACCTTC	CASSEGGDRGGYTF
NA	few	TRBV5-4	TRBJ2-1	TGCGCCAGCAGACTGGACTCGAACCTTTACAATGAGCAGTTCTTC	CASRLDSNLYNEQFF
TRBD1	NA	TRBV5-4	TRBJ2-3	TGTGCCAGCAGCTCAGGGACAGGAACCACAGATACGCAGTATTTT	CASSSGTGTTDTQYF
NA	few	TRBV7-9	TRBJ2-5	TGTGCCAGCAGTTGGGGCAGGGCTGTAGAGATACAAGAGACCCAGTACTTC	CASSWGRAVEIQETQYF
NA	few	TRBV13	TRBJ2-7	TGTGCCAGCAGCTTAAATCTATACTACGAGCAGTACTTC	CASSLNLYYEQYF
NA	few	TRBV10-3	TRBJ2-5	TGTGCCATCAGTAAGGTCCCAGAAGAGACCCAGTACTTC	CAISKVPEETQYF
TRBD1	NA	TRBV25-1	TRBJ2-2	TGTGCCAGCCGTCCTGGCACAGGGGGACCGAACACCGGGGAGCTGTTTTTT	CASRPGTGGPNTGELFF
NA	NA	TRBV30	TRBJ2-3	TGTGCCTGGAGTGTACACAGCACAAATACGCAGTATTTT	CAWSVHSTNTQYF
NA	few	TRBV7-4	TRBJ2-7	TGTGCCAGCAGCTTGGTGGGCAGCGGGCCCGACGAGCAGTACTTC	CASSLVGSGPDEQYF
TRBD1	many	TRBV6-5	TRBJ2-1	TGTGCCAGCAAGGGAGACAGGGGCCACAATGAGCAGTTCTTC	CASKGDRGHNEQFF
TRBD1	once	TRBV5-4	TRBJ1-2	TGTGCCAGCAGCCCTCCCGCTCGACAGGGGGCGTATGGCTACACCTTC	CASSPPARQGAYGYTF
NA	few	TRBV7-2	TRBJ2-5	TGTGCCAGCAGCTATCAGGGGGGCCAAGAGACCCAGTACTTC	CASSYQGGQETQYF
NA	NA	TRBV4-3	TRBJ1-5	TGCGCCAGCAGCCAAGATTACCAGGGCCCGCTGCCCCAGCATTTT	CASSQDYQGPLPQHF
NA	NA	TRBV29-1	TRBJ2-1	TGCAGCGTTAGCGGCAGGGTAGGCGAGCAGTTCTTC	CSVSGRVGEQFF
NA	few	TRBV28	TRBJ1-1	TGTGCCAGCAGTTTTGGTGTGGTGAACATGAACACTGAAGCTTTCTTT	CASSFGVVNMNTEAFF
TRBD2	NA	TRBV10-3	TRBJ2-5	TGTGCCATCAGTTCTAGCGGGAGGGTATCAGAGACCCAGTACTTC	CAISSSGRVSETQYF
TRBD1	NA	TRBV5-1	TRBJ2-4	TGCGCCAGCAGCTCGGGACAGGGGAGGGACATTCAGTACTTC	CASSSGQGRDIQYF
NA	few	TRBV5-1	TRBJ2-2	TGCGCCAGCAGCTTAAGCATGAACACCGGGGAGCTGTTTTTT	CASSLSMNTGELFF
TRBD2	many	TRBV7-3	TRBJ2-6	TGTGCCAGCAGCCCCCGGGGGGATTCTGGGGCCAACGTCCTGACTTTC	CASSPRGDSGANVLTF
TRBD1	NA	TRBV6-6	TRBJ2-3	TGTGCCATCAGTGGGGACAGGGCTAGCACAGATACGCAGTATTTT	CAISGDRASTDTQYF
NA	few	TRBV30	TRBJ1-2	TGTGCCTGGAGTGTACCCGTAGCTTGTGGCTACACCTTC	CAWSVPVACGYTF
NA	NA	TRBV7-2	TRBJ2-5	TGTGCCAGCAGCTTAGAGCTGGTCAGGGCCCAGTACTTC	CASSLELVRAQYF
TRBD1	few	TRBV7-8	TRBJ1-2	TGTGCCAGCAGCGATGGACAGGCCGGGCTTTATGGCTACACCTTC	CASSDGQAGLYGYTF
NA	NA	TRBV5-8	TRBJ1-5	TGTGCCAGCAGCCGCAATATCAATCAGCCCCAGCATTTT	CASSRNINQPQHF
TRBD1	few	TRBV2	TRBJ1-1	TGTGCCAGCAGGGCCGACAGGGCAAACACTGAAGCTTTCTTT	CASRADRANTEAFF
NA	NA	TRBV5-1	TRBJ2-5	TGCGCCAGCATGGGGGCTGAGGGGGAGACCCAGTACTTC	CASMGAEGETQYF
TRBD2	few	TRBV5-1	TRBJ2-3	TGCGCCAGCAGCTTGGCGGGAGGATGGACAGATACGCAGTATTTT	CASSLAGGWTDTQYF
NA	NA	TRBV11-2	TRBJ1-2	TGTGCCAGCAGCTTAGGCGGCTCAAACTATGGCTACACCTTC	CASSLGGSNYGYTF
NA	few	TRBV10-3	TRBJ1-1	TGTGCCATCTCGGGAGGGGACATGAACACTGAAGCTTTCTTT	CAISGGDMNTEAFF
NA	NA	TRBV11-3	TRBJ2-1	TGTGCCAGCAGCTTAGTTAACGTTAACAATGAGCAGTTCTTC	CASSLVNVNNEQFF
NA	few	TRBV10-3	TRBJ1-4	TGTGCCATCAGTGAATCCGGACAGCGACTTAATGAAAAACTGTTTTTT	CAISESGQRLNEKLFF
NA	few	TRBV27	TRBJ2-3	TGTGCCAGCAGTTTGAGCTCAGGTCTTCGGGGAGATACGCAGTATTTT	CASSLSSGLRGDTQYF
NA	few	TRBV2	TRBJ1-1	TGTGCCAGCAGTGAAATATGGGGAATCACTGAAGCTTTCTTT	CASSEIWGITEAFF
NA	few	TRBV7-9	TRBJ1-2	TGTGCCACCTCCCGGCCTGGGTATGGCTACACCTTC	CATSRPGYGYTF
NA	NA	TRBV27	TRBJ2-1	TGTGCCAGCAGTTTTATGGACCGTTACAATGAGCAGTTCTTC	CASSFMDRYNEQFF
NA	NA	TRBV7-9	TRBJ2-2	TGTGCCAGCAGGGACTCAGGGGATATCGCCGGGGAGCTGTTTTTT	CASRDSGDIAGELFF
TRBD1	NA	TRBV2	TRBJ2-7	TGTGCCAGCAGCCCGAGGGGGCCCTACGAGCAGTACTTC	CASSPRGPYEQYF
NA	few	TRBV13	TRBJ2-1	TGTGCCAGCAGCGTAAGGGTTCAGAGCTCCTACAATGAGCAGTTCTTC	CASSVRVQSSYNEQFF
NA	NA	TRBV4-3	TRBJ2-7	TGCGCCAGCAGCCAAGGAGGGGCAGTACTGTACGAGCAGTACTTC	CASSQGGAVLYEQYF
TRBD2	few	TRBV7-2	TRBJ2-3	TGTGCCAGCAGCTTAGCGGGTTCTAGCGGGAGAAGGAATACGCAGTATTTT	CASSLAGSSGRRNTQYF
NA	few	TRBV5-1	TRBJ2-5	TGCGCCAGCAGCCATTCTCTGGTCCTTGCGGGAGAGACCCAGTACTTC	CASSHSLVLAGETQYF
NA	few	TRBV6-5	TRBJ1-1	TGTGCCAGCAGTTACGATCCGGGGAACACTGAAGCTTTCTTT	CASSYDPGNTEAFF
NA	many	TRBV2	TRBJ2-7	TGTGCCAGCAGGTCCTCAGGAGGAACTTTCGAGCAGTACTTC	CASRSSGGTFEQYF
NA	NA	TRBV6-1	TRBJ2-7	TGTGCCAGCAGTTATACATACTCCTACGAGCAGTACTTC	CASSYTYSYEQYF
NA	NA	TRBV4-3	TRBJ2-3	TGCGCCAGCAGCCAAGGGACTATAGCTCGCGGGGATACGCAGTATTTT	CASSQGTIARGDTQYF
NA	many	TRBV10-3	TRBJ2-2	TGTGCCATCAGCGGCGACAGTCTCGGGGAGCTGTTTTTT	CAISGDSLGELFF